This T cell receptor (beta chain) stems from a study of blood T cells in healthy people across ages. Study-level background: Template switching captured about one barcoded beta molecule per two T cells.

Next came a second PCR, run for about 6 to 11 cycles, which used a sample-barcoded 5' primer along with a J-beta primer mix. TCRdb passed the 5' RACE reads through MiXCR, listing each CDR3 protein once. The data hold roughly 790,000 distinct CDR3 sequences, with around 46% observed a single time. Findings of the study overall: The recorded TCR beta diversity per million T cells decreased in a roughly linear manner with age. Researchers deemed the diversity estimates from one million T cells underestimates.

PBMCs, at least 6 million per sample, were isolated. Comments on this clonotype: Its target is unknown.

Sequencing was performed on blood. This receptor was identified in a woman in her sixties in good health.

Written as DNA, the CDR3 is TGTGCCAGCAGTTCTCCCCCGGACCGGGAGTACAATGAGCAGTTCTTC. Its translation: CASSSPPDREYNEQFF. The gene calls are TRBV27 and TRBJ2-1; a weak D match, TRBD2 (6 bases). Deletions cut 4 bases from V and 4 bases from J, with 17 bases between. The CDR3 loop spans 16 amino acids. Germline V gene lookup returns CDR1 MNHEY and CDR2 SMNVEV (reference sequence).